A selection of T cell receptor beta chains follows, all from one sample in a study of shared clonotypes between healthy human individuals. Repertoires were generated with immunoSEQ multiplex PCR, while TCRdb's copy carries only in-frame clones and drops some. The table lists 2,500,000 or so clones, 93% of them singletons, with around 0.4% in the top ten. The sequenced sample was naive CD4+ T cells from PBMCs. The receptors were gathered from a man younger than 35 in good health. Some clones in this sample may be carry-over from other donors' samples. CDR3s include the opening cysteine and the closing phenylalanine or tryptophan. The order of the fields is clone size, CDR3 length, J gene, D gene, V gene, CDR3 protein, CDR3 DNA. D genes are given only for firm matches. Clone size is given for some rows only: seen once, a few or many times, or a class if the clone is expanded.

clone size: .; CDR3 length: 19; J gene: TRBJ2-3; D gene: TRBD2; V gene: TRBV5-8; CDR3 protein: CASSPGLTSGAWSTDTQYF; CDR3 DNA: TGTGCCAGCAGCCCCGGTTTGACTAGCGGGGCGTGGAGCACAGATACGCAGTATTTT
clone size: .; CDR3 length: 14; J gene: TRBJ1-1; D gene: .; V gene: TRBV5-1; CDR3 protein: CASLDPGYGTEAFF; CDR3 DNA: TGTGCCAGTTTAGATCCGGGGTATGGCACTGAAGCTTTCTTT
clone size: .; CDR3 length: 17; J gene: TRBJ2-3; D gene: TRBD2; V gene: TRBV5-1; CDR3 protein: CASSRGLAGGPIDTQYF; CDR3 DNA: TGCGCCAGCAGCCGGGGACTAGCGGGAGGGCCGATAGATACGCAGTATTTT
clone size: .; CDR3 length: 12; J gene: TRBJ1-2; D gene: TRBD1; V gene: TRBV27; CDR3 protein: CASSFRQGGYTF; CDR3 DNA: TGTGCCAGCAGTTTTCGACAGGGAGGCTACACCTTC
clone size: .; CDR3 length: 15; J gene: TRBJ1-5; D gene: .; V gene: TRBV5-8; CDR3 protein: CASSFAQGYGQPQHF; CDR3 DNA: TGTGCCAGCAGCTTCGCCCAGGGGTACGGTCAGCCCCAGCATTTT
clone size: .; CDR3 length: 14; J gene: TRBJ1-5; D gene: TRBD1; V gene: TRBV18; CDR3 protein: CASSPWDSNQPQHF; CDR3 DNA: TGTGCCAGCTCACCATGGGACAGTAATCAGCCCCAGCATTTT
clone size: .; CDR3 length: 15; J gene: TRBJ2-7; D gene: .; V gene: TRBV28; CDR3 protein: CASSGPGTPTYEQYF; CDR3 DNA: TGTGCCAGCAGCGGACCCGGGACTCCTACCTACGAGCAGTACTTC
clone size: .; CDR3 length: 15; J gene: TRBJ2-7; D gene: TRBD2; V gene: TRBV28; CDR3 protein: CASSFRGRGNYEQYF; CDR3 DNA: TGTGCCAGCAGTTTCCGCGGGAGGGGCAACTACGAGCAGTACTTC
clone size: few; CDR3 length: 13; J gene: TRBJ1-4; D gene: .; V gene: TRBV4-1; CDR3 protein: CASSQQIREKLFF; CDR3 DNA: TGCGCCAGCAGCCAACAGATCCGCGAAAAACTGTTTTTT
clone size: .; CDR3 length: 16; J gene: TRBJ2-3; D gene: .; V gene: TRBV29-1; CDR3 protein: CSVGGGRAPATDTQYF; CDR3 DNA: TGCAGCGTGGGGGGAGGACGCGCCCCCGCCACAGATACGCAGTATTTT
clone size: .; CDR3 length: 13; J gene: TRBJ2-2; D gene: .; V gene: TRBV5-1; CDR3 protein: CASSPTSTGELFF; CDR3 DNA: TGCGCCAGCAGCCCAACTTCGACCGGGGAGCTGTTTTTT
clone size: .; CDR3 length: 12; J gene: TRBJ2-7; D gene: TRBD1; V gene: TRBV11-2; CDR3 protein: CASSRDSDEQYF; CDR3 DNA: TGTGCCAGCAGCCGGGACAGTGACGAGCAGTACTTC
clone size: .; CDR3 length: 19; J gene: TRBJ2-6; D gene: .; V gene: TRBV28; CDR3 protein: CASSSVTDPTRSGANVLTF; CDR3 DNA: TGTGCCAGCAGTTCTGTGACGGACCCAACCCGCTCTGGGGCCAACGTCCTGACTTTC
clone size: once; CDR3 length: 13; J gene: TRBJ2-7; D gene: .; V gene: TRBV11-2; CDR3 protein: CASSLEFVHEQYF; CDR3 DNA: TGTGCCAGCAGCTTAGAGTTCGTACACGAGCAGTACTTC
clone size: .; CDR3 length: 16; J gene: TRBJ2-7; D gene: TRBD2; V gene: TRBV27; CDR3 protein: CASSPGGGGSFYEQYF; CDR3 DNA: TGTGCCAGCAGCCCCGGCGGTGGCGGGAGTTTTTACGAGCAGTACTTC
clone size: .; CDR3 length: 15; J gene: TRBJ2-7; D gene: TRBD2; V gene: TRBV10-1; CDR3 protein: CASSEGAGVAYEQYF; CDR3 DNA: TGCGCCAGCAGTGAGGGAGCGGGAGTGGCCTACGAGCAGTACTTC
clone size: .; CDR3 length: 10; J gene: TRBJ2-1; D gene: .; V gene: TRBV20-1; CDR3 protein: CSVLPNEQFF; CDR3 DNA: TGCAGTGTCCTTCCCAATGAGCAGTTCTTC
clone size: few; CDR3 length: 13; J gene: TRBJ1-1; D gene: .; V gene: TRBV7-3; CDR3 protein: CASSLGWGTEAFF; CDR3 DNA: TGTGCCAGCAGCTTAGGCTGGGGCACTGAAGCTTTCTTT
clone size: .; CDR3 length: 14; J gene: TRBJ1-1; D gene: .; V gene: TRBV18; CDR3 protein: CASSPNRADTEAFF; CDR3 DNA: TGTGCCAGCTCACCAAACAGGGCGGACACTGAAGCTTTCTTT
clone size: .; CDR3 length: 11; J gene: TRBJ1-1; D gene: .; V gene: TRBV14; CDR3 protein: CASSQDVTAFF; CDR3 DNA: TGTGCCAGCAGCCAAGATGTAACGGCTTTCTTT
clone size: .; CDR3 length: 15; J gene: TRBJ1-5; D gene: .; V gene: TRBV2; CDR3 protein: CASRLNVQGATSQHF; CDR3 DNA: TGTGCCAGCAGATTAAACGTACAGGGAGCGACGTCCCAGCATTTT
clone size: once; CDR3 length: 15; J gene: TRBJ1-2; D gene: TRBD1; V gene: TRBV5-1; CDR3 protein: CASSLGVGQGYGYTF; CDR3 DNA: TGCGCCAGCAGCTTGGGGGTAGGACAGGGGTATGGCTACACCTTC
clone size: .; CDR3 length: 13; J gene: TRBJ1-1; D gene: .; V gene: TRBV5-4; CDR3 protein: CASRGQQNTEAFF; CDR3 DNA: TGTGCCAGCAGAGGACAGCAGAACACTGAAGCTTTCTTT
clone size: .; CDR3 length: 12; J gene: TRBJ2-5; D gene: .; V gene: TRBV11-3; CDR3 protein: CASSFGSQTQYF; CDR3 DNA: TGTGCCAGCAGCTTCGGGAGTCAGACCCAGTACTTC
clone size: .; CDR3 length: 15; J gene: TRBJ2-7; D gene: .; V gene: TRBV19; CDR3 protein: CASSTTSPTFYEQYF; CDR3 DNA: TGTGCCAGTAGTACTACTAGCCCGACCTTCTACGAGCAGTACTTC
clone size: .; CDR3 length: 15; J gene: TRBJ2-6; D gene: .; V gene: TRBV9; CDR3 protein: CASSVASVGANVLTF; CDR3 DNA: TGTGCCAGCAGCGTAGCTAGCGTTGGGGCCAACGTCCTGACTTTC
clone size: .; CDR3 length: 15; J gene: TRBJ2-2; D gene: .; V gene: TRBV5-1; CDR3 protein: CASSLIPTGMGELFF; CDR3 DNA: TGCGCCAGCAGCTTGATCCCGACAGGAATGGGGGAGCTGTTTTTT
clone size: .; CDR3 length: 14; J gene: TRBJ2-3; D gene: .; V gene: TRBV5-1; CDR3 protein: CASSRDPQTDTQYF; CDR3 DNA: TGCGCCAGCAGCCGCGATCCGCAGACAGATACGCAGTATTTT
clone size: .; CDR3 length: 13; J gene: TRBJ1-5; D gene: TRBD1; V gene: TRBV19; CDR3 protein: CASMRDRNQPQHF; CDR3 DNA: TGTGCCAGTATGAGGGACAGAAATCAGCCCCAGCATTTT
clone size: .; CDR3 length: 13; J gene: TRBJ1-2; D gene: .; V gene: TRBV5-4; CDR3 protein: CASSLAQGNGYTF; CDR3 DNA: TGTGCCAGCAGCTTGGCCCAGGGGAATGGCTACACCTTC
clone size: .; CDR3 length: 15; J gene: TRBJ2-3; D gene: TRBD1; V gene: TRBV14; CDR3 protein: CASSQQGARTDTQYF; CDR3 DNA: TGTGCCAGCAGTCAACAGGGGGCTCGCACAGATACGCAGTATTTT
clone size: .; CDR3 length: 17; J gene: TRBJ2-1; D gene: .; V gene: TRBV5-1; CDR3 protein: CASSLVGQERRGSEQFF; CDR3 DNA: TGCGCCAGCAGCTTGGTGGGCCAGGAGCGGAGAGGGAGTGAGCAGTTCTTC
clone size: .; CDR3 length: 14; J gene: TRBJ1-1; D gene: .; V gene: TRBV10-3; CDR3 protein: CAISESRGNTEAFF; CDR3 DNA: TGTGCCATCAGTGAGTCAAGGGGGAACACTGAAGCTTTCTTT
clone size: .; CDR3 length: 16; J gene: TRBJ2-5; D gene: TRBD2; V gene: TRBV27; CDR3 protein: CASSPRLASKEETQYF; CDR3 DNA: TGTGCCAGCAGTCCGAGACTAGCGAGTAAAGAAGAGACCCAGTACTTC
clone size: .; CDR3 length: 16; J gene: TRBJ1-3; D gene: TRBD1; V gene: TRBV9; CDR3 protein: CASSVQGGPSGNTIYF; CDR3 DNA: TGTGCCAGCAGCGTCCAGGGGGGCCCCTCTGGAAACACCATATATTTT
clone size: .; CDR3 length: 15; J gene: TRBJ1-5; D gene: TRBD1; V gene: TRBV7-9; CDR3 protein: CASSPTGGANQPQHF; CDR3 DNA: TGTGCCAGCAGCCCGACAGGGGGCGCGAATCAGCCCCAGCATTTT
clone size: .; CDR3 length: 17; J gene: TRBJ2-2; D gene: .; V gene: TRBV14; CDR3 protein: CASSPIVDAAWTGELFF; CDR3 DNA: TGTGCCAGCAGCCCGATCGTGGACGCCGCGTGGACCGGGGAGCTGTTTTTT
clone size: .; CDR3 length: 14; J gene: TRBJ2-2; D gene: .; V gene: TRBV7-3; CDR3 protein: CASSLGKNTGELFF; CDR3 DNA: TGTGCCAGCAGCCTTGGGAAGAACACCGGGGAGCTGTTTTTT
clone size: .; CDR3 length: 12; J gene: TRBJ1-1; D gene: .; V gene: TRBV28; CDR3 protein: CASSPHVMEAFF; CDR3 DNA: TGTGCCAGCAGCCCACACGTCATGGAAGCTTTCTTT
clone size: .; CDR3 length: 11; J gene: TRBJ2-1; D gene: .; V gene: TRBV20-1; CDR3 protein: CSSYRRNEQFF; CDR3 DNA: TGCAGTTCTTACCGGCGAAATGAGCAGTTCTTC
clone size: .; CDR3 length: 14; J gene: TRBJ1-5; D gene: .; V gene: TRBV10-3; CDR3 protein: CAISDPSTDQPQHF; CDR3 DNA: TGTGCCATCAGTGATCCATCAACCGATCAGCCCCAGCATTTT
clone size: .; CDR3 length: 11; J gene: TRBJ2-3; D gene: .; V gene: TRBV20-1; CDR3 protein: CSLGGKDTQYF; CDR3 DNA: TGCAGTTTAGGCGGAAAAGATACGCAGTATTTT
clone size: .; CDR3 length: 16; J gene: TRBJ2-7; D gene: .; V gene: TRBV5-4; CDR3 protein: CASSLVVGSGAYEQYF; CDR3 DNA: TGTGCCAGCAGCTTGGTTGTCGGGAGTGGGGCCTACGAGCAGTACTTC
clone size: once; CDR3 length: 15; J gene: TRBJ1-5; D gene: .; V gene: TRBV2; CDR3 protein: CASSESGGPNQPQHF; CDR3 DNA: TGTGCCAGCAGTGAATCGGGCGGACCCAATCAGCCCCAGCATTTT
clone size: .; CDR3 length: 16; J gene: TRBJ1-3; D gene: TRBD1; V gene: TRBV18; CDR3 protein: CASSAQTGGTGNTIYF; CDR3 DNA: TGTGCCAGCTCAGCCCAGACAGGGGGCACTGGAAACACCATATATTTT
clone size: .; CDR3 length: 15; J gene: TRBJ2-2; D gene: .; V gene: TRBV5-1; CDR3 protein: CASSLSQINTGELFF; CDR3 DNA: TGCGCCAGCAGCTTGAGCCAAATAAACACCGGGGAGCTGTTTTTT
clone size: few; CDR3 length: 14; J gene: TRBJ1-4; D gene: TRBD1; V gene: TRBV5-6; CDR3 protein: CASSSQGEGEKLFF; CDR3 DNA: TGTGCCAGCAGCTCGCAGGGGGAAGGTGAAAAACTGTTTTTT
clone size: .; CDR3 length: 15; J gene: TRBJ2-4; D gene: .; V gene: TRBV18; CDR3 protein: CASSPRPSLENIQYF; CDR3 DNA: TGTGCCAGCTCACCACGTCCCAGCCTAGAGAACATTCAGTACTTC
clone size: .; CDR3 length: 16; J gene: TRBJ1-2; D gene: TRBD1; V gene: TRBV5-8; CDR3 protein: CASSLNRDSHNRGYTF; CDR3 DNA: TGTGCCAGCAGTTTGAACCGGGACAGCCACAATCGGGGCTACACCTTC
clone size: .; CDR3 length: 16; J gene: TRBJ2-7; D gene: TRBD2; V gene: TRBV4-3; CDR3 protein: CASSQGLAGGPYEQYF; CDR3 DNA: TGCGCCAGCAGCCAGGGACTAGCGGGAGGCCCCTACGAGCAGTACTTC
clone size: few; CDR3 length: 13; J gene: TRBJ1-1; D gene: .; V gene: TRBV7-6; CDR3 protein: CASSQLDPTEAFF; CDR3 DNA: TGTGCCAGCAGCCAATTGGACCCCACTGAAGCTTTCTTT
clone size: once; CDR3 length: 16; J gene: TRBJ2-1; D gene: TRBD2; V gene: TRBV10-3; CDR3 protein: CAISDRTSGRDNEQFF; CDR3 DNA: TGTGCCATCAGTGATAGGACTAGCGGGAGAGACAATGAGCAGTTCTTC
clone size: .; CDR3 length: 15; J gene: TRBJ2-1; D gene: .; V gene: TRBV9; CDR3 protein: CASSAVGRGYNEQFF; CDR3 DNA: TGTGCCAGCAGCGCGGTCGGGCGGGGATACAATGAGCAGTTCTTC
clone size: .; CDR3 length: 14; J gene: TRBJ1-5; D gene: .; V gene: TRBV10-3; CDR3 protein: CAISERVGNQPQHF; CDR3 DNA: TGTGCCATCAGTGAGAGGGTGGGCAATCAGCCCCAGCATTTT